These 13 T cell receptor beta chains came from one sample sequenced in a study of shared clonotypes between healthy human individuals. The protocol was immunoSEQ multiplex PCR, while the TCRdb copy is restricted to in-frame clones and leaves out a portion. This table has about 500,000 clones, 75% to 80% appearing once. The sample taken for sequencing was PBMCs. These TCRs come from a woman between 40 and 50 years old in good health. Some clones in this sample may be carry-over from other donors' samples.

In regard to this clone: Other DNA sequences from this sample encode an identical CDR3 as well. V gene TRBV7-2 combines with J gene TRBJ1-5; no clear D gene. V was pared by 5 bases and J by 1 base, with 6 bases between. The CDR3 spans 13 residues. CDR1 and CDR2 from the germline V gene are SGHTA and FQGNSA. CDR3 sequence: CASSLDSNQPQHF. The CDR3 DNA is TGTGCCAGCAGCCTGGACAGCAATCAGCCCCAGCATTTT.

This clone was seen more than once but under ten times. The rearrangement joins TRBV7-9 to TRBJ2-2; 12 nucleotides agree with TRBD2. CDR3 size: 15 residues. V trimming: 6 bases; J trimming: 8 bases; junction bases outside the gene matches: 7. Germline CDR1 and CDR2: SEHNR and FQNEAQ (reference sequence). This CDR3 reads CASSLTSGSVGELFF. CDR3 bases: TGTGCCAGCAGTCTGACTAGCGGGAGTGTAGGGGAGCTGTTTTTT.

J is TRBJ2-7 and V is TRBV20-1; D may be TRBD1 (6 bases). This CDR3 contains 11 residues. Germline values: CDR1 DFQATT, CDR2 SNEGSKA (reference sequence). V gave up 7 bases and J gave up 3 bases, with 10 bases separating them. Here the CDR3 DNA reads TGCAGTGAAGTCAGGGGCTACGAGCAGTACTTC. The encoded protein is CSEVRGYEQYF.

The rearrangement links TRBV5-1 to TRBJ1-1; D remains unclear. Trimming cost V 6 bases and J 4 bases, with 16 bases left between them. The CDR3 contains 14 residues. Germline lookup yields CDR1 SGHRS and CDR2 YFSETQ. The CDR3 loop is CASTGPHGGTEAFF. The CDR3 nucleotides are TGCGCCAGCACCGGACCGCATGGAGGCACTGAAGCTTTCTTT.

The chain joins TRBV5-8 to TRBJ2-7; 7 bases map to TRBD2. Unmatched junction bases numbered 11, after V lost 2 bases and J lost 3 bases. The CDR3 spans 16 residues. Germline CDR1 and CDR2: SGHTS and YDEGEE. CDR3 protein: CASSFMASGGIYEQYF. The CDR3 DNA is TGTGCCAGCAGCTTTATGGCCTCCGGGGGGATCTACGAGCAGTACTTC.

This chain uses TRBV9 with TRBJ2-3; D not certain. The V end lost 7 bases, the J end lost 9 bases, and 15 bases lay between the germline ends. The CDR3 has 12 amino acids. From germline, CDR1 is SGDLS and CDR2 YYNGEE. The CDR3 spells CASGSELPTQYF. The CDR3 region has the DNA TGTGCCAGCGGCTCCGAGTTACCGACGCAGTATTTT.

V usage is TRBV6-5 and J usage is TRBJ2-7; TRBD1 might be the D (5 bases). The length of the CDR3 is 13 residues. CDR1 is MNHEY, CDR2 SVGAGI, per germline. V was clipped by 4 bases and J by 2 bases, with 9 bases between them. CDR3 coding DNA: TGTGCCAGCAGTTCACAGGATACCTACGAGCAGTACTTC. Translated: CASSSQDTYEQYF.

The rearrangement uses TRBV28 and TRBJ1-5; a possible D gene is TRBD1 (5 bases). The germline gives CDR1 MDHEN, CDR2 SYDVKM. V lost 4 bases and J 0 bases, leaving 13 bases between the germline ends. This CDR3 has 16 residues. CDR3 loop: CASSSDTIYSNQPQHF. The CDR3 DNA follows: TGTGCCAGCAGTTCGGACACAATCTATAGCAATCAGCCCCAGCATTTT.

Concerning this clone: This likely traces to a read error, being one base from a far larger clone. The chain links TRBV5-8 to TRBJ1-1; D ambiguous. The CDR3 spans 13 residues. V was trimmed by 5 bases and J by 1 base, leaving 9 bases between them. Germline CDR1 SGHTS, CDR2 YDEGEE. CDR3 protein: CASSSTPNTEAFF. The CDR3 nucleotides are TGTGCCAGCAGTTCCACACCGAACACTGAAGCTTTCTTT.

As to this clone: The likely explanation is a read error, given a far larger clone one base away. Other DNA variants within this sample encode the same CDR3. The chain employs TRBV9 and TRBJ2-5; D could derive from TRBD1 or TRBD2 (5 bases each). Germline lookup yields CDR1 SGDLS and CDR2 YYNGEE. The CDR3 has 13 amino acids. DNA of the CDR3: TGCGCCAGCAGCGCCCAGGGCGGGGAGACCCAGTACTTC. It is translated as CASSAQGGETQYF.

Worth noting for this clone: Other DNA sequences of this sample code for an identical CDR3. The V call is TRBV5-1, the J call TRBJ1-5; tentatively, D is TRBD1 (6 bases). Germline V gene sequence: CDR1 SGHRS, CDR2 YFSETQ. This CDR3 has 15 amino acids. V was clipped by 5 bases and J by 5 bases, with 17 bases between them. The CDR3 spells CASSLGQSGDQPQHF. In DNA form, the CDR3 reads TGCGCCAGCAGTCTTGGACAGTCGGGCGATCAGCCCCAGCATTTT.

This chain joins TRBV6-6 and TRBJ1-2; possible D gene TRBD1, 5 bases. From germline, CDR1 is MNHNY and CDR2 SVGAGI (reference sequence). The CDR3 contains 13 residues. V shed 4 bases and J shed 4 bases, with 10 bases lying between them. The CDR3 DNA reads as TGTGCCAGCAGTTCGGGGCAGGGCTATGGCTACACCTTC. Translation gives CASSSGQGYGYTF.

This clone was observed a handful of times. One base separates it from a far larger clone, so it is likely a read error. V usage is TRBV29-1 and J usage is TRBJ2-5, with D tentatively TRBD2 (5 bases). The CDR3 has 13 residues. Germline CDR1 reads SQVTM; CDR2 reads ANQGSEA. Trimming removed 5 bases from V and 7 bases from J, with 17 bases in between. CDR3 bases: TGCAGCGTTCCGACCGGGGATGTTGGGACCCAGTACTTC. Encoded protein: CSVPTGDVGTQYF. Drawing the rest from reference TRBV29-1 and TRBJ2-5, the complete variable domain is SAVISQKPSRDICQRGTSLTIQCQVDSQVTMMFWYRQQPGQSLTLIATANQGSEATYESGFVIDKFPISRPNLTFSTLTVSNMSPEDSSIYLCSVPTGDVGTQYFGPGTRLLVL.